These 19 T cell receptor beta chains originate from one sample sequenced in a study of T cells in Graves' hyperthyroidism and ophthalmopathy. Regions amplified from RNA transcripts were the TCR beta CDR3 regions. When the TCR CDR3 underwent first-round RT-PCR, the HTBI primer set was used. TCRdb itself ran the multiplex PCR reads through MiXCR, one entry per CDR3 protein. Of hundreds of thousands of distinct CDR3 sequences in the sample, roughly 25% were seen once. The sequencing input was blood. Receptor source: a man aged 45-60 years with Graves' hyperthyroidism.

This clonotype has ten or more counts. Written as DNA, the CDR3 is TGTGCCAGCAGCTCCTTAGCGGGAGGGCCCGAGCAGTACTTC. Its translation is CASSSLAGGPEQYF. The gene calls are TRBV11-2 and TRBJ2-7; 11 bases fit TRBD2. Germline lookup yields CDR1 SGHAT and CDR2 FQNNGV. The CDR3 extends over 14 amino acids. V was clipped by 4 bases and J by 6 bases; unmatched bases: 5. Looking up the rest from reference TRBV11-2 and TRBJ2-7 gives the full variable domain: EAGVAQSPRYKIIEKRQSVAFWCNPISGHATLYWYQQILGQGPKLLIQFQNNGVVDDSQLPKDRFSAERLKGVDSTLKIQPAKLEDSAVYLCASSSLAGGPEQYFGPGTRLTVT.

This clonotype was detected a few times. The chain uses TRBV28 and TRBJ2-2, with 7 bases aligning to TRBD1. V shed 6 bases, J shed 6 bases, and the junction held 7 bases outside the gene matches. CDR1 and CDR2 from the germline V gene are MDHEN and SYDVKM. This CDR3 comprises 14 residues. As DNA, the CDR3 is TGTGCCAGCAGGAAACAGGGGTTGGCCGGGGAGCTGTTTTTT. Residues: CASRKQGLAGELFF.

This clonotype was counted many times. This chain joins TRBV2 and TRBJ2-3; 8 bases fit TRBD2. The junction had 12 bases not matched to a gene; V was cut back by 10 bases and J by 6 bases. This CDR3 has 14 residues. Germline V gene sequence: CDR1 SNHLY, CDR2 FYNNEI. CDR3 in amino acids: CAIGPAGVVDTQYF. CDR3 nucleotide sequence: TGTGCCATAGGACCAGCGGGAGTAGTGGATACGCAGTATTTT.

This clonotype came up many times. The chain links TRBV12-3 or TRBV12-4 to TRBJ2-3; no reliable D call. The CDR3 has 12 amino acids. V gave up 5 bases and J gave up 0 bases, with 3 bases separating them. This CDR3 is CASSTSTDTQYF. DNA for the CDR3: TGTGCCAGCAGTACTAGCACAGATACGCAGTATTTT.

The chain carries TRBV3-1 and TRBJ2-5; possible D gene TRBD2, 6 bases. CDR1 is LGHDT, CDR2 YNNKEL, per germline (reference sequence). The length of the CDR3 is 20 residues. V lost 4 bases to trimming and J lost 0 bases, with 27 bases between them. CDR3 sequence reads: CASSPGAQTEGPLYQETQYF. Here the CDR3 DNA reads TGTGCCAGCAGCCCGGGAGCCCAGACGGAGGGCCCCTTGTACCAAGAGACCCAGTACTTC.

This rearrangement joins TRBV10-3 to TRBJ1-1, with D maybe TRBD1 (6 bases). This CDR3 spans 12 amino acids. Germline V gene sequence: CDR1 ENHRY, CDR2 SYGVKD. Trimming took off 6 bases at V and 3 bases at J, with 8 bases between the two ends. The CDR3 region has the DNA TGTGCCATCAGGGGGGGGCACACTGAAGCTTTCTTT. Its translation is CAIRGGHTEAFF.

The rearrangement joins TRBV7-6 to TRBJ2-5; D possibly corresponds to TRBD2 (5 bases). V lost 0 bases, J lost 5 bases, and 13 bases lay in between. The CDR3 length is 15 residues. Germline V gene data show CDR1 as SGHVS and CDR2 as FNYEAQ. CDR3 region: CASSLAGTRVETQYF. CDR3 nucleotides: TGTGCCAGCAGCTTAGCGGGTACTAGGGTGGAGACCCAGTACTTC.

The chain combines TRBV29-1 with TRBJ2-7; TRBD1 agrees at 7 bases. Looked up from germline, CDR1 is SQVTM and CDR2 is ANQGSEA. V dropped 0 bases and J dropped 3; count of bases not matched to a gene: 8. The CDR3 has 15 residues. The CDR3 DNA is TGCAGCGTTGAAGAGGACAGGTCGGGCCACTACGAGCAGTACTTC. Protein: CSVEEDRSGHYEQYF.

This clonotype has a handful of counts. This chain connects TRBV10-3 to TRBJ1-5, with 7 bases that match TRBD1. V was pared by 6 bases and J by 5 bases, with 4 bases of the junction left unmatched. The length of the CDR3 is 13 residues. Germline CDR1 and CDR2: ENHRY and SYGVKD. CDR3 sequence reads: CAIRQGLDQPQHF. The CDR3 DNA reads TGTGCCATCAGACAGGGGCTGGATCAGCCCCAGCATTTT.

Many counts were recorded for this clonotype. This chain connects TRBV11-3 to TRBJ2-1, with D possibly being TRBD2 (6 bases). Germline CDR1 SGHNT, CDR2 YENEEA. The CDR3 has 18 amino acids. Trimming took 4 bases from V and 0 from J, leaving 19 bases between them. CDR3 in DNA: TGTGCCAGCAGCTCGCGACTAGGACCCCCGAGCTCCTACAATGAGCAGTTCTTC. This sequence encodes CASSSRLGPPSSYNEQFF. Based on the CDR3 plus reference TRBV11-3 and TRBJ2-1, the full variable domain is EAGVVQSPRYKIIEKKQPVAFWCNPISGHNTLYWYLQNLGQGPELLIRYENEEAVDDSQLPKDRFSAERLKGVDSTLKIQPAELGDSAVYLCASSSRLGPPSSYNEQFFGPGTRLTVL.

This clonotype appeared many times. The gene calls are TRBV11-2 and TRBJ2-1; TRBD2 agrees at 11 bases. Germline CDR1 reads SGHAT; CDR2 reads FQNNGV. Trimming cost V 3 bases and J 8 bases; bases outside gene matches: 6. There are 15 residues in the CDR3. The CDR3, as DNA: TGTGCCAGCAGCTTTACTAGCGGGAGAGCGGATGAGCAGTTCTTC. This encodes CASSFTSGRADEQFF.

This clonotype was seen many times. This chain links TRBV3-1 with TRBJ2-2; D is ambiguous. V was trimmed by 4 bases and J by 8 bases, leaving 8 bases between them. The CDR3 sequence is 12 residues long. The germline CDR1 and CDR2 sequences are LGHDT and YNNKEL (reference sequence). The CDR3 nucleotides are TGTGCCAGCAGCCTCGTGTTGGGGGAGCTGTTTTTT. This gives the protein CASSLVLGELFF.

This clonotype was counted only a few times. The CDR3 spells CASGSLSGSGQFF. The CDR3 nucleotides read TGTGCTAGTGGTTCCCTTAGCGGGAGTGGGCAGTTCTTC. This chain connects TRBV12-5 to TRBJ2-1, with 9 positions matching TRBD2. Trimming at V came to 4 bases and at J to 12 bases, leaving 7 bases not matched to a gene. This CDR3 spans 13 amino acids. Per germline, CDR1 LGHNT and CDR2 FRNRAP.

V gene TRBV5-1 combines with J gene TRBJ1-2; possible D gene TRBD1, 6 bases. Germline V gene data show CDR1 as SGHRS and CDR2 as YFSETQ. Deletions cut 1 base from V and 6 bases from J, with 13 bases between. The CDR3 has 14 residues. The CDR3: CASSLTGAENGYTF. The CDR3 bases are TGCGCCAGCAGCTTGACGGGGGCGGAGAATGGCTACACCTTC.

There are many counts of this clonotype. J is TRBJ2-5 and V is TRBV7-3, with D tentatively TRBD1 or TRBD2 (6 bases each). Germline values: CDR1 SGHTA, CDR2 FQGTGA. Trimming cost V 5 bases and J 5 bases, with 12 bases left between them. The CDR3 is made up of 13 amino acids. CDR3: CASSGGGRETQYF. CDR3 nucleotides: TGTGCCAGCAGCGGAGGGGGGAGGGAGACCCAGTACTTC.

This chain links TRBV6-1 with TRBJ2-2; a weak D match, TRBD2 (7 bases). The CDR3 length is 13 residues. Per the germline V gene, CDR1 is MNHNS and CDR2 is SASEGT. CDR3 coding DNA: TGTGGGGCAGGGGAGGGGGACACCGGGGAGCTGTTTTTT. Residues: CGAGEGDTGELFF.

The V and J genes are TRBV12-3 or TRBV12-4 and TRBJ2-2, with D possibly TRBD1 on 5 matching bases. Trimming left V 1 base short and J 0 bases short, with 12 bases between. The length of the CDR3 is 17 residues. This chain's CDR3 is CASSLGRQRTNTGELFF. The DNA of the CDR3 is TGTGCCAGCAGTTTAGGTCGACAGAGAACGAACACCGGGGAGCTGTTTTTT.

This clonotype was counted between two and nine times. This sequence joins TRBV29-1 and TRBJ2-6; D is undetermined. The CDR3 contains 15 residues. Germline V gene lookup returns CDR1 SQVTM and CDR2 ANQGSEA. Between the trimmed V and J ends, which lost 2 bases and 0 bases, there was a span of 8 bases. CDR3 DNA sequence: TGCAGCGTTGAACGCGGAGACTCTGGGGCCAACGTCCTGACTTTC. Amino acid sequence: CSVERGDSGANVLTF.

This clonotype was observed a handful of times. The CDR3 DNA sequence: TGTGCCACCAGTGATCTTCTCGACAAAAATCAGCCCCAGCATTTT. Translation gives CATSDLLDKNQPQHF. This chain links TRBV24-1 with TRBJ1-5; unclear D gene. This CDR3 is built from 15 residues. Germline CDR1 reads KGHDR; CDR2 reads SFDVKD. V was shortened by 3 bases and J by 4 bases, with 12 bases between the two germline ends.